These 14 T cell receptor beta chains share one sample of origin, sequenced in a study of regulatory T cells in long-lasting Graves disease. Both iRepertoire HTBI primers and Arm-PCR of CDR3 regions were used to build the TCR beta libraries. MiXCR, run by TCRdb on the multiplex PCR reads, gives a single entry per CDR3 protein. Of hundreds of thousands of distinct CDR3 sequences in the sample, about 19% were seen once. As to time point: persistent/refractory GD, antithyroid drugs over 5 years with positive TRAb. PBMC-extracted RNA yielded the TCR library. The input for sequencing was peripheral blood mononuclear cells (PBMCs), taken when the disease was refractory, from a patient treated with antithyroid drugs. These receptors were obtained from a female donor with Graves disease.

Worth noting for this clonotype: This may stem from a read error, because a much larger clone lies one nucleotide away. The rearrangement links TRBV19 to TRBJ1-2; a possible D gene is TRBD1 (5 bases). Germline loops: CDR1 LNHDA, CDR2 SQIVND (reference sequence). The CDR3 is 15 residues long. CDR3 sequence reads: CVSSSPGGPWLGYTF. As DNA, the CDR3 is TGTGTCAGTAGTTCGCCTGGGGGACCCTGGTTAGGCTACACCTTC.

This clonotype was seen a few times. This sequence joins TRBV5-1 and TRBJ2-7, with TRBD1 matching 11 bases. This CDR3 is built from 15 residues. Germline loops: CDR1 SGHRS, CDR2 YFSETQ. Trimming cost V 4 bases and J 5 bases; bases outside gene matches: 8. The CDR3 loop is CASSPRTGGSDEQYF. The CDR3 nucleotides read TGCGCCAGCAGCCCTAGGACAGGGGGCTCGGACGAGCAGTACTTC.

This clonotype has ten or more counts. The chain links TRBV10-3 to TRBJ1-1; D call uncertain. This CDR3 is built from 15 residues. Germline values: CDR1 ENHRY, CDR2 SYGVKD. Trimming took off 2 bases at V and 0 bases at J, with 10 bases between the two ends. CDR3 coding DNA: TGTGCCATCAGTGAGAAGGAGGTTATGAACACTGAAGCTTTCTTT. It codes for CAISEKEVMNTEAFF.

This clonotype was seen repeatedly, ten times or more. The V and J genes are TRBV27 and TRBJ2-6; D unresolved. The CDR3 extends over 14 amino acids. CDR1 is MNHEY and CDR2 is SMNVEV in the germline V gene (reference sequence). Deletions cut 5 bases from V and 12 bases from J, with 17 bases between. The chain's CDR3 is CASSESPVRIVLTF. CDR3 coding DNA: TGTGCCAGCAGTGAGTCGCCCGTCAGAATCGTCCTGACTTTC.

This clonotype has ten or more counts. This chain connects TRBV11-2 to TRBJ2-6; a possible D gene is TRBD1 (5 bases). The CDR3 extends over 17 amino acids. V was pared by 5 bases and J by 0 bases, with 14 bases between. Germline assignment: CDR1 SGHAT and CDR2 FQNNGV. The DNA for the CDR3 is TGTGCCAGCAGCCTAGGACACTCGAGCTCTGGGGCCAACGTCCTGACTTTC. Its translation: CASSLGHSSSGANVLTF.

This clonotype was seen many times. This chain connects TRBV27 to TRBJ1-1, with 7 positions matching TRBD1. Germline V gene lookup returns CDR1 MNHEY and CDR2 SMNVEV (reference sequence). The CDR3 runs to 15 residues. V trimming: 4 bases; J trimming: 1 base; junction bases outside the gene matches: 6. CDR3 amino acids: CASSSPRTGNTEAFF. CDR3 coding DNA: TGTGCCAGCAGTTCTCCCCGGACAGGGAACACTGAAGCTTTCTTT.

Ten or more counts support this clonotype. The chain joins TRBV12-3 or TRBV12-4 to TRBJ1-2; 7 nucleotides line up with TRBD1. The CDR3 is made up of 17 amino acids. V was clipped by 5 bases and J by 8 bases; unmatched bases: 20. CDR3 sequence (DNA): TGTGCCAGCAGTCCAGGGGGGCGAGGCAGTAGTATGAAAGGCTACACCTTC. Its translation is CASSPGGRGSSMKGYTF.

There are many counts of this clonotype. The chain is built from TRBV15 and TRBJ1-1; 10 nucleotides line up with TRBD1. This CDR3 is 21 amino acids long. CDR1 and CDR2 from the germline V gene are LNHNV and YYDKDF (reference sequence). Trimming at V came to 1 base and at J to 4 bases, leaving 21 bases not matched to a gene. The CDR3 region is CATSRGTGGWKGERLGTEAFF. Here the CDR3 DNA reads TGTGCCACCAGCAGAGGGACAGGGGGTTGGAAAGGAGAGCGGTTAGGCACTGAAGCTTTCTTT.

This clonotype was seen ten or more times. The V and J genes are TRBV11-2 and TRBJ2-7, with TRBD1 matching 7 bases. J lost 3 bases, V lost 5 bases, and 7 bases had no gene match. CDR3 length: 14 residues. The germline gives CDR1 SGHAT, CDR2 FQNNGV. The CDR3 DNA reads TGTGCCAGCAGCGAAAACAGGGGATACTACGAGCAGTACTTC. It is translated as CASSENRGYYEQYF.

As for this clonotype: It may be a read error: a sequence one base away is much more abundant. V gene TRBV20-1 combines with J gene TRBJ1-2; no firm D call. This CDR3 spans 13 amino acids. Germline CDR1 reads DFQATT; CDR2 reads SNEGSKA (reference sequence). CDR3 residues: CSATTTAVYDYTF. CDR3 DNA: TGCAGTGCTACGACCACCGCCGTCTATGACTACACCTTC.

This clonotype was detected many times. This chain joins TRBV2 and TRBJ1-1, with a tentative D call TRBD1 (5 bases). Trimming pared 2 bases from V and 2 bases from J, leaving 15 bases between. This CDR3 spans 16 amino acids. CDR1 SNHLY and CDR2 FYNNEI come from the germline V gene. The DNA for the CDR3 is TGTGCCAGCAGTGAAAAGCTCGGGACGGCAAACACTGAAGCTTTCTTT. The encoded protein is CASSEKLGTANTEAFF.

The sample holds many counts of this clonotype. This CDR3 is CASSVGKANYGYTF. In nucleotides, the CDR3 is TGTGCCAGCAGCGTAGGTAAAGCGAACTATGGCTACACCTTC. The chain is built from TRBV9 and TRBJ1-2, with D unclear. The V gene lost 0 bases and the J gene lost 2 bases, with 8 bases spanning the gap. The CDR3 is made up of 14 amino acids. Germline V gives CDR1 SGDLS, CDR2 YYNGEE.

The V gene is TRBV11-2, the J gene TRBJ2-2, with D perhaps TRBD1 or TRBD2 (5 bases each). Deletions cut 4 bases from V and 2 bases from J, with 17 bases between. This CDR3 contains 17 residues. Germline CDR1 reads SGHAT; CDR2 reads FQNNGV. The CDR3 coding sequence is TGTGCCAGCAGCTCCAACCAGGGACGAATTAACACCGGGGAGCTGTTTTTT. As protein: CASSSNQGRINTGELFF.

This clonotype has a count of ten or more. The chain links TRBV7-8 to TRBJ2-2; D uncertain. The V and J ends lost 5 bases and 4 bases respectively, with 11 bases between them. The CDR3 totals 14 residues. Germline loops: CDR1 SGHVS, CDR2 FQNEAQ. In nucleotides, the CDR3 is TGTGCCAGCAGCGCATTTAAGATCACCGGGGAGCTGTTTTTT. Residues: CASSAFKITGELFF.